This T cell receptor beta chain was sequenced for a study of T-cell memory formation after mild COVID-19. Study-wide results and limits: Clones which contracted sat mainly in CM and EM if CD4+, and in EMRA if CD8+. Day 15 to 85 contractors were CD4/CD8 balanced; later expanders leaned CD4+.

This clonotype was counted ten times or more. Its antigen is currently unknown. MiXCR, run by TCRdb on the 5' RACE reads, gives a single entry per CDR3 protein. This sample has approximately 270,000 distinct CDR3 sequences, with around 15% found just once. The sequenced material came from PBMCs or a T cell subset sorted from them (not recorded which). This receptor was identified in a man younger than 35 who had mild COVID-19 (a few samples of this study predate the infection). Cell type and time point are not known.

The DNA of the CDR3 is TGCAGTGCTAGGGCCGGATTCACCGGGGAGCTGTTTTTT. It yields the protein CSARAGFTGELFF. This rearrangement joins TRBV20-1 to TRBJ2-2; D unresolved. The CDR3 length is 13 residues. Germline V gene data show CDR1 as DFQATT and CDR2 as SNEGSKA (reference sequence). The V end was cut by 3 bases, the J end by 4 bases, with 9 bases between.